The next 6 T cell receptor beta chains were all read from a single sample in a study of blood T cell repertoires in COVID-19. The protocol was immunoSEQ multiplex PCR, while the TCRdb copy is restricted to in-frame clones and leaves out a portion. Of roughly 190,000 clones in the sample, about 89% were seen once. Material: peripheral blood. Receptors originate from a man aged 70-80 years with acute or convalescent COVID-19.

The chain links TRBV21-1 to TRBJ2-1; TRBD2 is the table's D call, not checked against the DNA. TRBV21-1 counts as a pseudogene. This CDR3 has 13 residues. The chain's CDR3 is CASRSGTRNEQFF. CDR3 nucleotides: TGTGCCAGCCGATCCGGGACTAGGAATGAGCAGTTCTTC.

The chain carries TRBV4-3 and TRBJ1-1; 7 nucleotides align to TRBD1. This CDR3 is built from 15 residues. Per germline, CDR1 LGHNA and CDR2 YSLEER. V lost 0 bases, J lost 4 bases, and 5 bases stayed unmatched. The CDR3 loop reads CASSQEMEGATEAFF. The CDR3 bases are TGCGCCAGCAGCCAAGAGATGGAGGGGGCCACTGAAGCTTTCTTT.

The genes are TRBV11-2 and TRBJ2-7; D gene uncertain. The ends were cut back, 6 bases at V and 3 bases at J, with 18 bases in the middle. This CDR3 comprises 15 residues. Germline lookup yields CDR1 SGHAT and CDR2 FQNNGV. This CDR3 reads CASRLKEVYGYEQYF. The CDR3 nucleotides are TGTGCCAGCAGGCTAAAAGAGGTGTATGGCTACGAGCAGTACTTC.

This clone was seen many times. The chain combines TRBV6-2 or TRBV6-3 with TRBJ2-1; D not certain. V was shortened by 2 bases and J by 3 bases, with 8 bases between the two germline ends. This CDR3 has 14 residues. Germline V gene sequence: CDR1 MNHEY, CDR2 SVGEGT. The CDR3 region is CASSYLRDYNEQFF. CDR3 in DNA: TGTGCCAGCAGTTACCTCCGAGACTACAATGAGCAGTTCTTC.

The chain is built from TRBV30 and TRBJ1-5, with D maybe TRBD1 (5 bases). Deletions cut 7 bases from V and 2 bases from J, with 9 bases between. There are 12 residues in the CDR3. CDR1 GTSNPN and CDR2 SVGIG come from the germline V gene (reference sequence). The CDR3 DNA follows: TGTGCCTATGGAGGGGGCAATCAGCCCCAGCATTTT. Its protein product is CAYGGGNQPQHF.

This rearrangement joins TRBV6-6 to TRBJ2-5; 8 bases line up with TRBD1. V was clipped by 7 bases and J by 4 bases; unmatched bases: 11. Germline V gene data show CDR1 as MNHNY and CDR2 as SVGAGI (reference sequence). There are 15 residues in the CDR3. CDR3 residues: CASTPQGASRETQYF. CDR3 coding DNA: TGTGCCAGCACCCCTCAGGGGGCATCAAGAGAGACCCAGTACTTC.